Shown below are 31 T cell receptor beta chains from a single sample sequenced in a study of long-term antiretroviral therapy in people with HIV. This was the immunoSEQ v3.0 assay at survey level. Repertoires were generated with immunoSEQ multiplex PCR, while TCRdb's copy carries only in-frame clones and drops some. The data hold 25,000 to 30,000 clones, with over 80% observed a single time. The sequences come from unsorted PBMCs, collected almost 2.9 years after starting antiretroviral therapy. The receptors derive from a man aged 30 to 39 with HIV.

This clone was counted a single time. The chain is built from TRBV7-8 and TRBJ1-2; 8 nucleotides match TRBD1. The CDR3 sequence is 14 residues long. From germline, CDR1 is SGHVS and CDR2 FQNEAQ. V gave up 5 bases and J gave up 8 bases; unmatched junction bases: 10. CDR3 DNA sequence: TGTGCCAGCAGCGTACACCAGGGGGCGCGGGGCTACACCTTC. The encoded protein is CASSVHQGARGYTF.

In the case of this clone: Because the CDR3's place on the DNA is in doubt, the DNA is left out and the CDR3 is given as listed by TCRdb. The chain couples TRBV20-1 to TRBJ2-7; TRBD2, the D gene given by the table, was not confirmed from the DNA. CDR1 is DFQATT and CDR2 is SNEGSKA in the germline V gene (reference sequence). The CDR3 length is 11 residues, termini included. CDR3 in amino acids: CSAYFATGNFF.

The table lists this clone with a few counts. The chain carries TRBV11-2 and TRBJ2-5; TRBD2 matches at 12 bases. Germline V gene lookup returns CDR1 SGHAT and CDR2 FQNNGV. This CDR3 is built from 18 residues. V trimming: 0 bases; J trimming: 7 bases; junction bases outside the gene matches: 12. This CDR3 is CASSLELLAGGSGGTQYF. The CDR3 DNA is TGTGCCAGCAGCTTAGAACTACTAGCGGGAGGTAGTGGCGGGACCCAGTACTTC. Supplemented by reference TRBV11-2 and TRBJ2-5, the full variable domain reads EAGVAQSPRYKIIEKRQSVAFWCNPISGHATLYWYQQILGQGPKLLIQFQNNGVVDDSQLPKDRFSAERLKGVDSTLKIQPAKLEDSAVYLCASSLELLAGGSGGTQYFGPGTRLLVL.

The rearrangement joins TRBV2 to TRBJ2-7; 10 bases fit TRBD1. Germline trimming cut 7 bases from V and 0 bases from J; bases unmatched to any gene: 12. Looked up from germline, CDR1 is SNHLY and CDR2 is FYNNEI. This CDR3 is 17 amino acids long. The CDR3 DNA sequence: TGTGCCAGCATCCCGAATACCGGGACAGGGGACTCCTACGAGCAGTACTTC. This gives the protein CASIPNTGTGDSYEQYF. Supplemented by reference TRBV2 and TRBJ2-7, the full variable domain reads EPEVTQTPSHQVTQMGQEVILRCVPISNHLYFYWYRQILGQKVEFLVSFYNNEISEKSEIFDDQFSVERPDGSNFTLKIRSTKLEDSAMYFCASIPNTGTGDSYEQYFGPGTRLTVT.

The chain links TRBV6-5 to TRBJ2-5; TRBD1 matches 9 bases. CDR1 and CDR2 (germline): MNHEY, SVGAGI. The CDR3 is 16 amino acids. The J segment lost 0 bases and the V segment lost 4 bases, leaving 6 bases of the junction unmatched. DNA of the CDR3: TGTGCCAGCAGTTCAACAGGGGGCGGGTACCAAGAGACCCAGTACTTC. Amino acids: CASSSTGGGYQETQYF.

The chain has TRBV15 and TRBJ1-5; TRBD1 is a possible D gene (6 bases). This CDR3 is built from 16 residues. The V end lost 0 bases, the J end lost 4 bases, and 13 bases lay between the germline ends. CDR1 is LNHNV and CDR2 is YYDKDF in the germline V gene (reference sequence). In DNA form, the CDR3 reads TGTGCCACCAGCAGAGATCTGGGGGCCCTGAATCAGCCCCAGCATTTT. Its translation: CATSRDLGALNQPQHF.

The chain has TRBV6-1 and TRBJ1-4; TRBD1 agrees at 7 bases. The CDR3 length is 14 residues. V dropped 2 bases and J dropped 7; count of bases not matched to a gene: 4. Per the germline V gene, CDR1 is MNHNS and CDR2 is SASEGT. CDR3 region: CASSESPGGEKLFF. The CDR3 DNA is TGTGCCAGCAGTGAATCCCCAGGGGGTGAAAAACTGTTTTTT.

The CDR3 sequence: CASSLPDKQETQYF. CDR3 DNA sequence: TGTGCCAGCAGTTTACCCGACAAGCAAGAGACCCAGTACTTC. The V call is TRBV27, the J call TRBJ2-5, with D hard to call. Trimming shortened V by 2 bases and J by 2 bases, and 9 bases separated the two germline ends. Germline V gene sequence: CDR1 MNHEY, CDR2 SMNVEV (reference sequence). The CDR3 runs 14 residues.

The chain is built from TRBV6-1 and TRBJ1-4, with D unclear. Germline CDR1 MNHNS, CDR2 SASEGT. The length of the CDR3 is 13 residues. Trimming took off 6 bases at V and 5 bases at J, with 10 bases between the two ends. CDR3 coding DNA: TGTGCCAGCAGGGCTGGGCGAAATGAAAAACTGTTTTTT. Its translation: CASRAGRNEKLFF.

The rearrangement links TRBV28 to TRBJ2-3; maybe TRBD2 (6 bases). This CDR3 comprises 15 residues. The germline V gene has CDR1 MDHEN and CDR2 SYDVKM. V lost 3 bases to trimming and J lost 2 bases, with 12 bases between them. CDR3 nucleotides: TGTGCCAGCAGTTTTCCGCGGGGAGTCACAGATACGCAGTATTTT. Its protein product is CASSFPRGVTDTQYF.

The chain joins TRBV6-4 to TRBJ2-3; D possibly corresponds to TRBD1 (6 bases). The CDR3 length is 14 residues. V shed 4 bases and J shed 1 base, with 9 bases lying between them. Germline lookup yields CDR1 MRHNA and CDR2 SNTAGT. DNA of the CDR3: TGTGCCAGCAGTGCAGCAGGGGGCACAGATACGCAGTATTTT. This gives the protein CASSAAGGTDTQYF.

The rearrangement uses TRBV30 and TRBJ2-7; the match to TRBD1 covers 7 bases. J lost 2 bases, V lost 3 bases, and 7 bases had no gene match. The CDR3 length is 14 residues. CDR1 is GTSNPN, CDR2 SVGIG, per germline (reference sequence). In DNA form, the CDR3 reads TGTGCCTGGAGCCGGGACAGCTTAGCCTACGAGCAGTACTTC. Its protein product is CAWSRDSLAYEQYF.

This chain uses TRBV28 with TRBJ1-4; D is perhaps TRBD1 (6 bases). Germline V gene sequence: CDR1 MDHEN, CDR2 SYDVKM. CDR3 length equals 14 residues. The V end lost 6 bases, the J end lost 8 bases, and 16 bases lay between the germline ends. The CDR3 nucleotides are TGTGCCAGCAGATTCACGGGGGCCCTGGAAAAACTGTTTTTT. Amino acid sequence: CASRFTGALEKLFF.

The CDR3 loop reads CASSDRAGEFF. CDR3 sequence (DNA): TGTGCCAGCAGTGACAGGGCTGGCGAGTTCTTC. J is TRBJ2-1 and V is TRBV2; D perhaps matches TRBD1 (5 bases). The CDR3 sequence is 11 residues long. CDR1 is SNHLY and CDR2 is FYNNEI in the germline V gene. Trimming left V 3 bases short and J 14 bases short, with 11 bases between.

The rearrangement joins TRBV10-2 to TRBJ1-2; perhaps TRBD1 as D (6 bases). Germline V gene data show CDR1 as WSHSY and CDR2 as SAAADI. Between the trimmed V and J ends, which lost 4 bases and 2 bases, there was a span of 11 bases. This CDR3 comprises 14 residues. Written as DNA, the CDR3 is TGCGCCAGCAGTGGGGGGGGCATAAACTATGGCTACACCTTC. This gives the protein CASSGGGINYGYTF.

The chain links TRBV15 to TRBJ2-7; D call uncertain. The CDR3 sequence is 16 residues long. The germline V and J ends were trimmed by 0 bases and 6 bases, with 18 bases remaining between them. Per germline, CDR1 LNHNV and CDR2 YYDKDF (reference sequence). This CDR3 reads CATSRDKGSTRGEQYF. The CDR3 DNA is TGTGCCACCAGCAGAGATAAGGGCAGTACGAGAGGCGAGCAGTACTTC.

This rearrangement joins TRBV5-1 to TRBJ2-1; D is ambiguous. Germline V gene data show CDR1 as SGHRS and CDR2 as YFSETQ. The CDR3 spans 13 residues. Trimming took 1 base from V and 5 from J, leaving 7 bases between them. The CDR3, as DNA: TGCGCCAGCAGCTTGAACTACAACAATGAGCAGTTCTTC. Translated, it gives CASSLNYNNEQFF.

The rearrangement joins TRBV27 to TRBJ2-1, with 9 positions matching TRBD2. The ends lost 2 bases at V and 4 bases at J; junction bases unmatched: 6. The CDR3 contains 16 residues. CDR1 and CDR2 (germline): MNHEY, SMNVEV (reference sequence). The CDR3 DNA follows: TGTGCCAGCAGTTTAACGGCGGGAGGGCCTTACAATGAGCAGTTCTTC. Its protein product is CASSLTAGGPYNEQFF.

This chain's CDR3 is CASSTSSNEKLFF. As DNA, the CDR3 is TGTGCCAGCTCAACGTCTAGTAATGAAAAACTGTTTTTT. J is TRBJ1-4 and V is TRBV9; D remains unclear. Trimming cost V 7 bases and J 4 bases, with 11 bases left between them. The CDR3 contains 13 residues. Germline CDR1 is SGDLS and CDR2 is YYNGEE.

As regards this clone: The junction shows a germline mismatch at one end, possibly a read error. This sequence joins TRBV7-9 and TRBJ2-5, with D unclear. Germline loops: CDR1 SEHNR, CDR2 FQNEAQ (reference sequence). This CDR3 contains 11 residues. The CDR3 coding sequence is TGTGCCAGCAGCATAGCCGGGACCCAGTACTTC. Its protein is CASSIAGTQYF.

J is TRBJ2-5 and V is TRBV14, with 9 bases matching TRBD1. Unmatched junction bases numbered 3, after V lost 3 bases and J lost 4 bases. The germline CDR1 and CDR2 sequences are SGHDN and FVKESK. This CDR3 region has 14 residues. The CDR3 loop is CASSHRTGVETQYF. The CDR3 DNA sequence: TGTGCCAGCAGCCACAGGACAGGGGTAGAGACCCAGTACTTC.

The rearrangement joins TRBV6-1 to TRBJ1-4; 7 nucleotides match TRBD1. The CDR3 contains 14 residues. Losses at the gene ends were 3 bases for V and 8 bases for J; bases not matched to a gene: 6. CDR1 and CDR2 from the germline V gene are MNHNS and SASEGT. CDR3 sequence (DNA): TGTGCCAGCAGTGACCCGGGACAGATAGAAAAACTGTTTTTT. This codes for CASSDPGQIEKLFF.

The rearrangement links TRBV11-2 to TRBJ1-5, with 10 positions matching TRBD1. The CDR3 loop spans 20 amino acids. Trimming cost V 0 bases and J 5 bases; bases outside gene matches: 16. Per the germline V gene, CDR1 is SGHAT and CDR2 is FQNNGV. CDR3 sequence (DNA): TGTGCCAGCAGCTTAGAGGGGCGGGACAGGGGTATTTTGGTCGATCAGCCCCAGCATTTT. The encoded protein is CASSLEGRDRGILVDQPQHF.

The chain has TRBV11-2 and TRBJ2-7, with D possibly TRBD2 on 5 matching bases. Germline CDR1 and CDR2: SGHAT and FQNNGV. Trimming left V 5 bases short and J 3 bases short, with 14 bases between. The CDR3 covers 14 residues. CDR3 protein: CASSTAGNRYEQYF. The CDR3 DNA sequence: TGTGCCAGCAGCACGGCCGGGAACCGCTACGAGCAGTACTTC. The full variable domain, its missing parts supplied by reference TRBV11-2 and TRBJ2-7, is EAGVAQSPRYKIIEKRQSVAFWCNPISGHATLYWYQQILGQGPKLLIQFQNNGVVDDSQLPKDRFSAERLKGVDSTLKIQPAKLEDSAVYLCASSTAGNRYEQYFGPGTRLTVT.

The V and J genes are TRBV5-4 and TRBJ2-7; a weak D match, TRBD1 (5 bases). Germline V CDR1 and CDR2: SGHNT, YYREEE (reference sequence). V gave up 0 bases and J gave up 2 bases, with 12 bases separating them. This CDR3 has 15 residues. In DNA, the CDR3 is TGTGCCAGCAGCTTGGAGGGGCCCACCACCTACGAGCAGTACTTC. As protein: CASSLEGPTTYEQYF.

As DNA, the CDR3 is TGTGCCAGCGGAATGAGAGACTCCTACAATGAGCAGTTCTTC. Protein: CASGMRDSYNEQFF. The chain uses TRBV11-2 and TRBJ2-1; D gene uncertain. Trimming left V 8 bases short and J 0 bases short, with 11 bases between. The CDR3 is 14 residues long. Germline CDR1 and CDR2: SGHAT and FQNNGV.

Only one count was recorded for this clone. The V call is TRBV27, the J call TRBJ1-2; 8 bases agree with TRBD1. Germline V gene lookup returns CDR1 MNHEY and CDR2 SMNVEV (reference sequence). The ends lost 4 bases at V and 7 bases at J; junction bases unmatched: 8. The CDR3 length is 14 residues. The CDR3: CASSSDRGSGGYTF. The DNA for the CDR3 is TGTGCCAGCAGTTCAGACAGGGGAAGCGGTGGCTACACCTTC.

This chain uses TRBV7-8 with TRBJ2-7, with D possibly TRBD1 on 6 matching bases. Germline CDR1 is SGHVS and CDR2 is FQNEAQ. The ends were cut back, 4 bases at V and 3 bases at J, with 19 bases in the middle. The CDR3 sequence is 16 residues long. CDR3 nucleotides: TGTGCCAGCAGCTCACCCACAGGGAAAAGGGACTACGAGCAGTACTTC. It encodes CASSSPTGKRDYEQYF.

This clone was found a few times. The chain couples TRBV7-9 to TRBJ2-5; D uncertain. This CDR3 comprises 14 residues. The germline V gene encodes CDR1 SEHNR and CDR2 FQNEAQ (reference sequence). The V end lost 5 bases, the J end lost 0 bases, and 10 bases lay between the germline ends. The CDR3 DNA reads TGTGCCAGCAGCGGTGGACGGAACCAAGAGACCCAGTACTTC. Amino acids: CASSGGRNQETQYF.

This clone has just one count. This chain joins TRBV15 and TRBJ1-4, with D unresolved. Trimming stripped 1 base from V and 7 bases from J, with 13 bases between. This CDR3 contains 15 residues. Per germline, CDR1 LNHNV and CDR2 YYDKDF (reference sequence). CDR3 protein: CATSRAAGMGEKLFF. CDR3 DNA sequence: TGTGCCACCAGCAGAGCGGCGGGTATGGGTGAAAAACTGTTTTTT.

J is TRBJ1-1 and V is TRBV27, with a tentative D call TRBD1 (5 bases). The CDR3 runs to 11 residues. Looked up from germline, CDR1 is MNHEY and CDR2 is SMNVEV (reference sequence). Trimming took 8 bases from V and 10 from J, leaving 14 bases between them. CDR3 sequence (DNA): TGTGCCAGCGGGGACTCCACAGCAGCTTTCTTT. Its protein is CASGDSTAAFF.